A selection of T cell receptor beta chains follows, all from one sample in a study of blood T cell repertoires in COVID-19. Using immunoSEQ multiplex PCR, the repertoire was profiled, and TCRdb retains in-frame clones only, with some absent. The sample consists of 250,000 to 300,000 clones, approximately 80% of them appearing once. What was sequenced was peripheral blood. Receptor source: a woman aged 55-75 years with active or convalescent COVID-19. Each CDR3 is given with its conserved first and last residue. Fields, in order: J gene, D gene, clone size, V gene, CDR3 DNA, CDR3 protein. The D gene is left open where the match is weak. Only part of the rows carry a size: once, few, many, or a class if the clone is expanded.

>TRBJ1-2|TRBD1|NA|TRBV6-6
TGTGCCAGCAGTCGAGGGGGCTACTATGGCTACACCTTC
CASSRGGYYGYTF
>TRBJ1-5|NA|NA|TRBV6-6
TGTGCCAGCAGTTACCCAGAGGAGGGCCAGCCCCAGCATTTT
CASSYPEEGQPQHF
>TRBJ1-1|NA|NA|TRBV7-2
TGTGCCAGCAGCTTTACAGGGAAGGCTGAAGCTTTCTTT
CASSFTGKAEAFF
>TRBJ1-2|NA|NA|TRBV19
TGTGCCAGTAGTATCCGGGACTATGGCTACACCTTC
CASSIRDYGYTF
>TRBJ1-3|NA|NA|TRBV9
TGTGCCAGCGAAACGGGGGGAAACACCATATATTTT
CASETGGNTIYF
>TRBJ1-6|TRBD1|NA|TRBV27
TGTGCCAGCAGTGCGGGACAGGGGGCGCCTAATTCACCCCTCCACTTT
CASSAGQGAPNSPLHF
>TRBJ1-2|NA|many|TRBV7-9
TGTGCCAGCAGCTATCTCGACACCTCGAACTATGGCTACACCTTC
CASSYLDTSNYGYTF
>TRBJ1-5|NA|NA|TRBV18
TGTGCCAGCTCTCCGGACAGTTATAGCAATCAGCCCCAGCATTTT
CASSPDSYSNQPQHF
>TRBJ2-2|TRBD1|NA|TRBV5-1
TGCGCCAGCAGCGCCGGACAGGGTCCCGGGGAGCTGTTTTTT
CASSAGQGPGELFF
>TRBJ1-1|NA|NA|TRBV15
TGTGCCACCAGCAGAGATGGGCTGAACACTGAAGCTTTCTTT
CATSRDGLNTEAFF
>TRBJ1-5|TRBD1|few|TRBV3-1/TRBV3-2
TGTGCCAGCAGCCAGGGACAGGGGGTTCATTTT
CASSQGQGVHF
>TRBJ2-7|NA|once|TRBV5-8
TGTGCCAGCAGCTTGTTCCGGGGGGCGGTTCACGAGCAGTACTTC
CASSLFRGAVHEQYF
>TRBJ2-1|TRBD2|NA|TRBV10-3
TGTGCCATCCGGCGTGGACTAGCGGGGTACAATGAGCAGTTCTTC
CAIRRGLAGYNEQFF
>TRBJ1-1|TRBD1|once|TRBV19
TGTGCCAGTAGTCAGGGACAGGGGTTAGGTGAAGCTTTCTTT
CASSQGQGLGEAFF
>TRBJ2-3|TRBD2|NA|TRBV6-6
TGTGCCAGCAGTCAACAGGGACTAGCGGGGAACACAGATACGCAGTATTTT
CASSQQGLAGNTDTQYF
>TRBJ1-3|NA|many|TRBV4-1
TGCGCCAGCAGCCAACAGGGGAGAAACACCATATATTTT
CASSQQGRNTIYF
>TRBJ2-3|NA|NA|TRBV10-1
TGCGCCAGCAGTGACCAACAGGGCCCCACAGATACGCAGTATTTT
CASSDQQGPTDTQYF
>TRBJ2-7|TRBD1|NA|TRBV6-5
TGTGCCAGCAGTAAGGACAGGAGATCCTACGAGCAGTACTTC
CASSKDRRSYEQYF
>TRBJ1-3|TRBD1|NA|TRBV9
TGTGCCAGCAGCGTAGTTGACAGGGGGATTTTTGGAAACACCATATATTTT
CASSVVDRGIFGNTIYF
>TRBJ2-5|TRBD2|NA|TRBV9
TGTGCCAGCAGCGTAGGGGAGGGAGCGGGCCAAGAGACCCAGTACTTC
CASSVGEGAGQETQYF
>TRBJ2-1|NA|NA|TRBV19
TGTGCCAGTAGTATTCAGGATAGCTCCTACAATGAGCAGTTCTTC
CASSIQDSSYNEQFF
>TRBJ1-5|NA|few|TRBV3-1/TRBV3-2
TGTGCCAGCAGCCAAGCGAGTCAGCCCCAGCATTTT
CASSQASQPQHF
>TRBJ2-3|NA|NA|TRBV11-2
TGTGCCAGCAGCTTAAGTACCGGGGATACGCAGTATTTT
CASSLSTGDTQYF
>TRBJ2-7|TRBD1|NA|TRBV5-6
TGTGCCAGCAGTCACGACAGGGGCATTTCCTACGAGCAGTACTTC
CASSHDRGISYEQYF
>TRBJ1-1|NA|NA|TRBV7-3
TGTGCCAGCAGCCCCATCGGGGGAGAGAGCACTGAAGCTTTCTTT
CASSPIGGESTEAFF
>TRBJ1-6|NA|many|TRBV7-2
TGTGCCAGCAGCTTGTACTCGGGGGGTAGAAATAATTCACCCCTCCACTTT
CASSLYSGGRNNSPLHF
>TRBJ1-5|NA|NA|TRBV25-1
TGTGCCAGCAGTGGGCAGGGAGGTGGCAATCAGCCCCAGCATTTT
CASSGQGGGNQPQHF
>TRBJ2-5|TRBD2|NA|TRBV15
TGTGCCACCAGCCGATCCCTAGCGGGGGGAAGCCAGACCCAGTACTTC
CATSRSLAGGSQTQYF
>TRBJ1-1|NA|NA|TRBV21-1
TGTGCCAGCAGCCCCCGGACAGGGTTTGGGACTGAAGCTTTCTTT
CASSPRTGFGTEAFF
>TRBJ1-4|NA|NA|TRBV3-1/TRBV3-2
TGTGCCAGCAGCCAAGAAGCGGGGACTAATGAAAAACTGTTTTTT
CASSQEAGTNEKLFF
>TRBJ1-1|NA|NA|TRBV4-1
TGCGCCAGCAGCGCACAGGGTGACACTGAAGCTTTCTTT
CASSAQGDTEAFF
>TRBJ2-5|TRBD2|once|TRBV3-1/TRBV3-2
TGTGCCAGCAGCCAAACTAGCGGGGGGCGAGGGGAGACCCAGTACTTC
CASSQTSGGRGETQYF
>TRBJ2-7|TRBD2|NA|TRBV28
TGTGCCAGCAGTTTAACGGCTAGCGGATACGAGCAGTACTTC
CASSLTASGYEQYF
>TRBJ2-7|TRBD1|NA|TRBV29-1
TGCAGCGTTATAGGGGACAGGGCTTACGAGCAGTACTTC
CSVIGDRAYEQYF
>TRBJ1-1|NA|NA|TRBV20-1
TGCAGTGCCGGGTGGGGGCTTGGAGCTTTCTTT
CSAGWGLGAFF
>TRBJ2-1|TRBD2|NA|TRBV6-2/TRBV6-3
TGTGCCAGCAGCTCCCGAGCGGGGAATGAGCAGTTCTTC
CASSSRAGNEQFF
>TRBJ1-3|TRBD1|NA|TRBV7-9
TGTGCCAGCAGCCGAAACAGGGGCTCTGGAAACACCATATATTTT
CASSRNRGSGNTIYF
>TRBJ1-2|TRBD1|NA|TRBV19
TGTGCCAGTAGTATAAACAGGGGGCGAGGCTACACCTTC
CASSINRGRGYTF
>TRBJ1-1|TRBD1|NA|TRBV9
TGTGCCAGCAGCGCTTTGGACAGGGGGAACACTGAAGCTTTCTTT
CASSALDRGNTEAFF
>TRBJ2-3|TRBD2|NA|TRBV5-1
TGCGCCAGCAGCTTTTTACCAGCGGGGGGGGTCACAGATACGCAGTATTTT
CASSFLPAGGVTDTQYF
>TRBJ1-5|NA|NA|TRBV2
TGTGCCAGCAGTGGGCAGGGCGGTTTTAGCAATCAGCCCCAGCATTTT
CASSGQGGFSNQPQHF
>TRBJ2-5|NA|NA|TRBV11-2
TGTGCCAGCAGCTTAACCCCCCACAGGGGGGGTCAAGAGACCCAGTACTTC
CASSLTPHRGGQETQYF
>TRBJ2-5|NA|once|TRBV7-9
TGTGCCAGCAGCTTAGGTTCTCCGTACCAAGAGACCCAGTACTTC
CASSLGSPYQETQYF
>TRBJ1-2|TRBD1|NA|TRBV4-2
TGTGCCAGCAGCCAAGAGGGACAGTTCGCTAACTATGGCTACACCTTC
CASSQEGQFANYGYTF
>TRBJ2-3|TRBD2|NA|TRBV4-2
TGTGCCAGCAGCCAAGTCTACGCGGGGGGGCTCGCAGATACGCAGTATTTT
CASSQVYAGGLADTQYF
>TRBJ1-1|NA|NA|TRBV25-1
TGTGCCAGCAGTGAATACGGGGACACTGAAGCTTTCTTT
CASSEYGDTEAFF
>TRBJ2-3|TRBD2|NA|TRBV7-3
TGTGCCAGCAGCTTGCGGCCAAGCGGGGGGGCCGTCACAGATACGCAGTATTTT
CASSLRPSGGAVTDTQYF
>TRBJ2-1|NA|NA|TRBV6-5
TGTGCCAGCAGGCATTATACCGGGGGTGAGCAGTTCTTC
CASRHYTGGEQFF
>TRBJ2-1|NA|NA|TRBV5-4
TGTGCCAGCAGTCGAATAACTACCAATGAGCAGTTCTTC
CASSRITTNEQFF
>TRBJ2-3|TRBD1|NA|TRBV4-3
TGCGCCAGCAGCCCTCCGGAAGGGGACAGGGCAACAGATACGCAGTATTTT
CASSPPEGDRATDTQYF
>TRBJ1-1|NA|once|TRBV12-3/TRBV12-4
TGTGCCAGCAGTGGGCAGGGACTGCCTGAAGCTTTCTTT
CASSGQGLPEAFF
>TRBJ1-2|NA|NA|TRBV11-2
TGTGCCAGCAGCGACCTCAGACAGGATTGGGGCTACACCTTC
CASSDLRQDWGYTF
>TRBJ2-7|NA|NA|TRBV18
TGTGCCAGCTCACCACCGGGACTTCACTACGAGCAGTACTTC
CASSPPGLHYEQYF
>TRBJ1-1|NA|NA|TRBV5-1
TGCGCCAGCAGCTTCCGACAGGCTGCTACTGAAGCTTTCTTT
CASSFRQAATEAFF
>TRBJ1-1|NA|NA|TRBV12-5
TGTGCTAGTGGTTTGGTACCCGGTCAGGACGCGACAGGCGCGGGTGAAGCTTTCTTT
CASGLVPGQDATGAGEAFF
>TRBJ1-5|TRBD1|NA|TRBV4-1
TGCGCCAGCAGCCAATTCCAGGGGGCGAGGGGCAATCAGCCCCAGCATTTT
CASSQFQGARGNQPQHF